These 25 T cell receptor beta chains were sequenced from one sample in a study of control samples from healthy donors and cancer patients. TCRdb's table, derived via immunoSEQ multiplex PCR, lists solely in-frame clones and lacks some. The sample consists of about 160,000 clones, 94% of them appearing once. The source material was blood. The receptors shown here come from a woman in her 40s in good health.

The V gene is TRBV9, the J gene TRBJ1-2; D is unresolved. CDR3 length equals 12 residues. Germline values: CDR1 SGDLS, CDR2 YYNGEE. V was shortened by 3 bases and J by 8 bases, with 11 bases between the two germline ends. The CDR3 loop is CASSARAGGYTF. DNA for the CDR3: TGTGCCAGCAGCGCACGGGCTGGAGGCTACACCTTC.

This chain links TRBV27 with TRBJ2-5; TRBD2 aligns across 7 bases. The CDR3 consists of 15 residues. The germline CDR1 and CDR2 sequences are MNHEY and SMNVEV (reference sequence). Trimming took 5 bases from V and 5 from J; bases not matched to a gene: 11. The CDR3 is CASSPQLMGGETQYF. The CDR3 DNA is TGTGCCAGCAGTCCCCAATTAATGGGAGGGGAGACCCAGTACTTC.

This chain joins TRBV6-2 or TRBV6-3 and TRBJ2-2, with a weak D call TRBD2 (7 bases). Germline V gene data show CDR1 as MNHEY and CDR2 as SVGEGT. Trimming removed 5 bases from V and 0 bases from J, with 16 bases in between. The CDR3 runs 17 residues. CDR3 protein: CASSPDGGLTNTGELFF. The CDR3 DNA sequence: TGTGCCAGCAGTCCCGACGGGGGGCTTACGAACACCGGGGAGCTGTTTTTT.

This sequence joins TRBV3-1 (or the pseudogene TRBV3-2) and TRBJ1-2, with 7 bases lining up with TRBD1. CDR1 is LGHDT, CDR2 YNNKEL, per germline (reference sequence). This CDR3 is built from 16 residues. Losses at the gene ends were 4 bases for V and 6 bases for J; bases not matched to a gene: 14. CDR3 bases: TGTGCCAGCAGCCCTTCCCTCACCGGGACAGCCAATGGCTACACCTTC. Protein: CASSPSLTGTANGYTF.

Comment on this clone: Other nucleotide sequences in the sample specify the same CDR3. The chain links TRBV5-4 to TRBJ2-3; D is uncertain. Germline V gene sequence: CDR1 SGHNT, CDR2 YYREEE (reference sequence). V was trimmed by 0 bases and J by 1 base, leaving 6 bases between them. The CDR3 is 14 residues long. CDR3 DNA: TGTGCCAGCAGCTTGGTGCAGGGCACAGATACGCAGTATTTT. Translating it yields CASSLVQGTDTQYF. Complete variable domain (other parts from reference TRBV5-4 and TRBJ2-3): ETGVTQSPTHLIKTRGQQVTLRCSSQSGHNTVSWYQQALGQGPQFIFQYYREEENGRGNFPPRFSGLQFPNYSSELNVNALELDDSALYLCASSLVQGTDTQYFGPGTRLTVL.

J is TRBJ2-7 and V is TRBV4-1, with TRBD2 matching 8 bases. V trimming: 1 base; J trimming: 4 bases; junction bases outside the gene matches: 6. Germline V gene lookup returns CDR1 MGHRA and CDR2 YSYEKL. The CDR3 runs to 15 residues. CDR3 nucleotides: TGCGCCAGCAGCCAAGTCGGACTAGCAGGGTACGAGCAGTACTTC. Encoded protein: CASSQVGLAGYEQYF.

The J gene is TRBJ2-1, the V gene TRBV15; 11 bases are a match to TRBD1. Germline V CDR1 and CDR2: LNHNV, YYDKDF (reference sequence). The ends lost 3 bases at V and 3 bases at J; junction bases unmatched: 4. There are 16 residues in the CDR3. CDR3: CATSRRGQGGYNEQFF. The CDR3 bases are TGTGCCACCAGCAGGAGGGGACAGGGGGGCTACAATGAGCAGTTCTTC.

Only one count was recorded for this clone. The chain recombines TRBV7-6 with TRBJ1-2, with TRBD1 identical over 8 bases. Looked up from germline, CDR1 is SGHVS and CDR2 is FNYEAQ. After removal of 5 bases from V and 4 bases from J, the junction contained 3 bases not matched to a gene. The CDR3 is 13 residues long. The CDR3 sequence: CASSPGGSYGYTF. The CDR3 DNA sequence: TGTGCCAGCAGCCCAGGGGGCAGCTATGGCTACACCTTC.

This clone was counted a single time. V and J are TRBV18 and TRBJ2-7; D is unclear. The CDR3 spans 14 residues. Looked up from germline, CDR1 is KGHSH and CDR2 is LQKENI. V dropped 2 bases and J dropped 5 bases, with 13 bases sitting between them. The CDR3 DNA reads TGTGCCAGCTCACCAGAGGTCCTCTTACACGAGCAGTACTTC. It encodes CASSPEVLLHEQYF.

CDR3 protein: CASSLSHIGQPQHF. In nucleotides, the CDR3 is TGTGCCAGCAGTTTAAGCCACATAGGACAGCCCCAGCATTTT. The chain uses TRBV27 and TRBJ1-5; no reliable D call. The V gene's germline CDR1 is MNHEY and CDR2 SMNVEV (reference sequence). The CDR3 contains 14 residues. V was pared by 2 bases and J by 7 bases, with 12 bases between.

V and J are TRBV10-3 and TRBJ2-1; 14 bases are a match to TRBD2. Per germline, CDR1 ENHRY and CDR2 SYGVKD. This CDR3 spans 14 amino acids. Trimming cost V 8 bases and J 10 bases; bases outside gene matches: 7. CDR3 loop: CAIRTSGGSEEQFF. CDR3 in DNA: TGTGCCATCCGGACTAGCGGGGGGTCAGAGGAGCAGTTCTTC.

The chain couples TRBV30 to TRBJ2-3; TRBD2 matches 8 bases. The CDR3 consists of 14 residues. CDR1 is GTSNPN and CDR2 is SVGIG in the germline V gene (reference sequence). With V trimmed by 8 bases and J by 0 bases, 7 bases remained unmatched. CDR3 coding DNA: TGTGCCGGATCGGGGGGGACTAGCACAGATACGCAGTATTTT. Amino acids: CAGSGGTSTDTQYF.

As for this clone: Additional DNA sequences in this sample encode the identical CDR3. This chain connects TRBV9 to TRBJ1-1; TRBD1 might be the D (5 bases). CDR1 SGDLS and CDR2 YYNGEE come from the germline V gene. V gave up 0 bases and J gave up 0 bases, with 6 bases separating them. CDR3 length: 14 residues. The CDR3 sequence is CASSVVGLNTEAFF. CDR3 nucleotide sequence: TGTGCCAGCAGCGTAGTGGGACTGAACACTGAAGCTTTCTTT.

The genes are TRBV5-1 and TRBJ2-2, with 9 nucleotides matching TRBD1. Germline CDR1 and CDR2: SGHRS and YFSETQ. J was trimmed by 6 bases and V by 4 bases; bases with no gene match: 13. This CDR3 is built from 17 residues. This chain's CDR3 is CASSLGLQQGASGELFF. CDR3 in DNA: TGCGCCAGCAGCCTTGGGCTTCAACAGGGGGCGTCCGGGGAGCTGTTTTTT.

This chain connects TRBV18 to TRBJ1-1; TRBD1 matches 9 bases. CDR3 length: 14 amino acids. V lost 8 bases to trimming and J lost 5 bases; unmatched junction nucleotides: 9. Germline V gene sequence: CDR1 KGHSH, CDR2 LQKENI. The CDR3 DNA sequence: TGTGCCAGCACCACAGGGGGCGGCGAGACTGAAGCTTTCTTT. This codes for CASTTGGGETEAFF.

The V gene is TRBV4-3, the J gene TRBJ2-5; TRBD1 matches 8 bases. This CDR3 is built from 16 residues. The V gene end was trimmed by 4 bases and the J gene end by 5 bases; junction bases not matched to a gene: 12. Germline CDR1 is LGHNA and CDR2 is YSLEER. The CDR3 DNA sequence: TGCGCCAGCAGCCGCCCGACAGGGGTGGTGAGGGAGACCCAGTACTTC. This sequence encodes CASSRPTGVVRETQYF.

With regard to this clone: A junction boundary mismatches the germline segment, possibly from a read error. This chain connects TRBV5-6 to TRBJ1-1; D is ambiguous. Germline V gene lookup returns CDR1 SGHDT and CDR2 YYEEEE. The CDR3 has 12 amino acids. The chain's CDR3 is CASSEENRRPYF. In DNA form, the CDR3 reads TGTGCCAGCAGCGAGGAAAATCGACGACCCTATTTT.

A single count supports this clone. The chain has TRBV30 and TRBJ2-7; D is undetermined. Germline V gene data show CDR1 as GTSNPN and CDR2 as SVGIG (reference sequence). V was trimmed by 0 bases and J by 2 bases, leaving 5 bases between them. The CDR3 is 12 residues long. The CDR3 nucleotides are TGTGCCTGGAGTGTGGTCGCCTACGAGCAGTACTTC. The encoded protein is CAWSVVAYEQYF.

This rearrangement joins TRBV19 to TRBJ1-5; 8 positions agree with TRBD1. Germline assignment: CDR1 LNHDA and CDR2 SQIVND (reference sequence). V dropped 6 bases and J dropped 0; count of bases not matched to a gene: 19. This CDR3 spans 20 amino acids. The CDR3 protein is CASSLYPGYGTGYSNQPQHF. For the CDR3, the DNA is TGTGCCAGTAGCCTATACCCTGGGTACGGGACAGGATATAGCAATCAGCCCCAGCATTTT.

J is TRBJ1-2 and V is TRBV6-1; no definite D call. Germline V gene data show CDR1 as MNHNS and CDR2 as SASEGT. There are 16 residues in the CDR3. V was clipped by 3 bases and J by 1 base, with 15 bases between them. This CDR3 reads CASSDPSAANNYGYTF. The DNA of the CDR3 is TGTGCCAGCAGTGATCCATCGGCAGCAAATAACTATGGCTACACCTTC.

V and J are TRBV30 and TRBJ1-1; D may be TRBD1 (6 bases). The germline CDR1 and CDR2 sequences are GTSNPN and SVGIG (reference sequence). The length of the CDR3 is 12 residues. V shed 0 bases and J shed 6 bases, with 8 bases lying between them. CDR3: CAWSVGGAEAFF. CDR3 nucleotide sequence: TGTGCCTGGAGTGTAGGGGGGGCTGAAGCTTTCTTT.

A single count supports this clone. Other nucleotide sequences from this sample produce the same CDR3. The genes are TRBV7-2 and TRBJ1-1; 7 bases line up with TRBD1. The germline gives CDR1 SGHTA, CDR2 FQGNSA. The V gene end was trimmed by 4 bases and the J gene end by 2 bases; junction bases not matched to a gene: 4. The CDR3 consists of 14 residues. The CDR3 loop reads CASSSRGGNTEAFF. CDR3 DNA: TGTGCCAGCAGCTCCCGAGGGGGCAACACTGAAGCTTTCTTT. The full variable domain, with the rest looked up from reference TRBV7-2 and TRBJ1-1, is GAGVSQSPSNKVTEKGKDVELRCDPISGHTALYWYRQSLGQGLEFLIYFQGNSAPDKSGLPSDRFSAERTGGSVSTLTIQRTQQEDSAVYLCASSSRGGNTEAFFGQGTRLTVV.

In regard to this clone: Other DNA sequences from this sample encode an identical CDR3 as well. The genes are TRBV7-2 and TRBJ2-3; the D is unclear. Trimming stripped 5 bases from V and 1 base from J, with 7 bases between. Germline CDR1 is SGHTA and CDR2 is FQGNSA. This CDR3 is 13 amino acids long. In nucleotides, the CDR3 is TGTGCCAGCAGCCTCGGACGCACAGATACGCAGTATTTT. It translates to CASSLGRTDTQYF.

V gene TRBV13 combines with J gene TRBJ1-2, with no clear D. Looked up from germline, CDR1 is PRHDT and CDR2 is FYEKMQ (reference sequence). The V end lost 2 bases, the J end lost 6 bases, and 16 bases lay between the germline ends. CDR3 length: 15 amino acids. CDR3 in amino acids: CASSLSNRRKDGYTF. The CDR3 DNA follows: TGTGCCAGCAGCTTATCGAACCGTAGAAAGGATGGCTACACCTTC. The complete variable domain, with remaining parts taken from reference TRBV13 and TRBJ1-2, reads AAGVIQSPRHLIKEKRETATLKCYPIPRHDTVYWYQQGPGQDPQFLISFYEKMQSDKGSIPDRFSAQQFSDYHSELNMSSLELGDSALYFCASSLSNRRKDGYTFGSGTRLTVV.

This chain connects TRBV6-6 to TRBJ1-1, with 11 bases aligning to TRBD1. CDR1 is MNHNY, CDR2 SVGAGI, per germline (reference sequence). Trimming cost V 4 bases and J 1 base; bases outside gene matches: 5. The CDR3 is 16 residues long. The CDR3 here is CASSSIGQGANTEAFF. As DNA, the CDR3 is TGTGCCAGCAGTTCAATTGGACAGGGGGCGAACACTGAAGCTTTCTTT.